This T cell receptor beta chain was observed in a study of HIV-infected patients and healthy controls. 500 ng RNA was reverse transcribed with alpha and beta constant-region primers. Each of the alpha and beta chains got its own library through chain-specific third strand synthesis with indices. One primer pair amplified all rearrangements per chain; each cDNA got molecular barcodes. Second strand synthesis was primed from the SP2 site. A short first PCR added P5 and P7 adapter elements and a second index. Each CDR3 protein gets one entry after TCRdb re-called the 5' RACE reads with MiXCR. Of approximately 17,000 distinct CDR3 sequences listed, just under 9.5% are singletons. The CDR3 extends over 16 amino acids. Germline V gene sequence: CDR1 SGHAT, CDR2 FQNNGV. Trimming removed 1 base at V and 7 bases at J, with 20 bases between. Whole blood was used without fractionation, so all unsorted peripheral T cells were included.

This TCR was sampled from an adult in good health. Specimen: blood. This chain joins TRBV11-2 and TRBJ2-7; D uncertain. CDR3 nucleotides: TGTGCCAGCAGCTTAGCCCCTGTTGGGTCTGCCGGAGAGCAGTACTTC. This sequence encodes CASSLAPVGSAGEQYF. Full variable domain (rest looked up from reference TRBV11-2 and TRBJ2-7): EAGVAQSPRYKIIEKRQSVAFWCNPISGHATLYWYQQILGQGPKLLIQFQNNGVVDDSQLPKDRFSAERLKGVDSTLKIQPAKLEDSAVYLCASSLAPVGSAGEQYFGPGTRLTVT.